This T cell receptor (beta chain) stems from a study of blood T cell repertoires in COVID-19. Overall study context: Acute-phase and convalescent COVID-19 samples originated in the United States, Italy and Spain. Sample material is recorded as cDNA or gDNA derived from T cells, B-cell-depleted T cells, or PBMCs.

The germline V gene encodes CDR1 LGHNA and CDR2 YNFKEQ. V gave up 8 bases and J gave up 0 bases, with 14 bases separating them. CDR3 length: 15 residues. In the study's own analysis: Quantification of nucleated cells was approximated via reference gene primer amplification. This table comes from immunoSEQ multiplex PCR, and its TCRdb copy is limited to in-frame clones, with some not included. The V and J calls and clone size are taken from that table; D and trimming were inferred from the DNA. The profile shows approximately 170,000 clones, 89% of them singletons. The sequence was obtained from a man aged 18-30 years who had recovered from COVID-19. This chain links TRBV4-2 with TRBJ1-3; no clear D. Sequencing was done on a sample of peripheral blood. Here the CDR3 reads CASLGNAYSGNTIYF. The CDR3 DNA is TGTGCCAGCCTCGGGAACGCCTACTCTGGAAACACCATATATTTT.